Listed here is a single T cell receptor (beta chain). The antigen remains unidentified. The PCR was carried out with 60 Vbeta primers and 13 Jbeta primers. This table comes from immunoSEQ multiplex PCR, and its TCRdb copy is limited to in-frame clones, with some not included. The top ten hold approximately 10% of the sample, which has around 100,000 clones, under 80% seen once. The record originates from a study of cytomegalovirus exposure and HLA in healthy donors. Findings and caveats of the study: Fewer N-insertions (relative to the approximately 700-donor mean) were reportedly seen in an Asian-associated ancestry cluster in a later analysis.

V was shortened by 1 base and J by 2 bases, with 12 bases between the two germline ends. Germline V gives CDR1 SGHVS, CDR2 FNYEAQ. The CDR3 loop spans 15 amino acids. What was sequenced was PBMCs. This sequence originates from a woman younger than 30 in good health and CMV-seropositive. The V gene is TRBV7-6, the J gene TRBJ2-7, with D tentatively TRBD1 (5 bases). The CDR3 loop reads CASSLEGMATYEQYF. CDR3 coding DNA: TGTGCCAGCAGCTTAGAGGGGATGGCCACCTACGAGCAGTACTTC.